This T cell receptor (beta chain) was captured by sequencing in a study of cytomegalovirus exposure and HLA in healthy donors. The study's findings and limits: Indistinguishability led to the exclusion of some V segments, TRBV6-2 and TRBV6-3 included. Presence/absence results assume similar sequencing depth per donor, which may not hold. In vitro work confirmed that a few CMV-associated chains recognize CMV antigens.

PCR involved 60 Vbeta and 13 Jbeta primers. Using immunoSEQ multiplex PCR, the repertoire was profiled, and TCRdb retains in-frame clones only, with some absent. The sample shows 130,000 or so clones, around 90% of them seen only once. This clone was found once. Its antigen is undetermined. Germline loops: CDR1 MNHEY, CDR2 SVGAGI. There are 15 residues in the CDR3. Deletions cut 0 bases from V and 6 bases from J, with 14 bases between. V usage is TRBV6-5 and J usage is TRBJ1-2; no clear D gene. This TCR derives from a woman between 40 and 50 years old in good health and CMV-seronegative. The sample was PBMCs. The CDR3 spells CASSYSSPQHNGYTF. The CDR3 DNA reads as TGTGCCAGCAGTTACTCGTCCCCCCAACACAATGGCTACACCTTC.